This T cell receptor beta chain stems from a study of radiation and T cells in renal cell carcinoma. About the study: Nephrectomy followed 15 Gy stereotactic body radiation by 4 weeks.

Germline values: CDR1 GTSNPN, CDR2 SVGIG (reference sequence). This CDR3 is 14 amino acids long. V was shortened by 1 base and J by 3 bases, with 12 bases between the two germline ends. Generated by immunoSEQ multiplex PCR, the TCRdb table keeps only in-frame clones and is missing some. The repertoire holds around 140,000 clones, with roughly 80% as singletons. This clone was counted a single time. What it binds is unknown. Study conclusions and caveats: Top tumor clonotypes rose in blood 2 weeks post-radiation, then contracted. Baseline intratumoral clonotype presence is unknown without pretreatment biopsies.

The time point is: baseline pretreatment blood. Stated treatment: 15 Gy SBRT to primary tumor, nephrectomy 4 weeks later. The tumor was a clear cell renal cell carcinoma. This TCR was sampled from a woman aged 45-65 years with renal cell carcinoma. This sequence joins TRBV30 and TRBJ2-5, with TRBD2 as a possible D gene (6 bases). The sample was blood, taken from a patient whose treatment included radiotherapy and nephrectomy. The CDR3 bases are TGTGCCTGGAGTGCGAGACGGAGGGAAGAGACCCAGTACTTC. Its protein is CAWSARRREETQYF. The complete variable domain, with remaining parts taken from reference TRBV30 and TRBJ2-5, reads SQTIHQWPATLVQPVGSPLSLECTVEGTSNPNLYWYRQAAGRGLQLLFYSVGIGQISSEVPQNLSASRPQDRQFILSSKKLLLSDSGFYLCAWSARRREETQYFGPGTRLLVL.